This T cell receptor (beta chain) was identified during a study of cytomegalovirus exposure and HLA in healthy donors (dated by TCRdb to the late 2010s). For the study in its entirety: According to an earlier analysis of several hundred of the donors, roughly 180 million T cells yielded 117 million unique TCR beta sequences and approximately 280 Gb of sequence data. Roughly 300 gigabases of sequencing data and approximately 92 million unique TCR sequences made up an early release that covered fewer than 650 HLA-typed donors. The genetic ancestry cluster associated with self-reported Caucasian donors included over 80% of the 398 genotyped donors. The study aimed to test whether cataloging public T cell receptors could reveal signatures of past pathogen exposure. The T cell repertoires of some 670 subjects were profiled by immunosequencing and related to cytomegalovirus serostatus. A separate validation cohort of roughly 130 different subjects was used in addition to the roughly 640-subject first cohort. To predict cytomegalovirus infection status, the study combined high-throughput TCR immunosequencing, statistical association of individual TCRs with disease status, and machine learning. A later analysis re-examined previously published TCR beta repertoires from around 670 donors and added high-resolution HLA genotyping to investigate patterns of TCR occurrence. The later analysis used no new phenotypic data to find candidate immune exposures, relying instead on TCR beta sequences and their occurrence across donors. In an earlier analysis of 587 of the donors, high-throughput TCR beta sequencing was used to judge whether each TCR beta V gene segment behaved as functional or pseudogenic. Donor age, sex, ethnicity and CMV serostatus were compiled together with the repertoire data. Genome-wide SNP genotypes for about three fifths of the roughly 670 donors were used in a later genetic analysis, which treated that subset as a discovery cohort. Every repertoire in the discovery cohort had been generated on one and the same sequencing platform. Class I and class II HLA loci were covered by the typing at four-digit resolution. Typing coverage differed by locus: A, B, C, DRB1 and DQB1 were typed in roughly 629-630 donors, DQA1 in 500 to 550, DPA1 in approximately 610, and DPB1 in around 490. Because of strong linkage in the cohort, five DR-DQ haplotypes were treated as single units for association and clustering. Across around 400 genotyped donors of the cohort, an average of approximately 240,000 unique TCR beta nucleotide sequences per donor were sequenced, and roughly 17% of those sequences were non-productive.

The library was produced with the immunoSEQ multiplex PCR assay. For the multiplex PCR, a mixture combining 60 forward primers for TCR Vbeta segments and 13 reverse primers for TCR Jbeta segments was used. The CDR3 region of rearranged TCR beta genes was amplified from genomic DNA by a multiplex PCR assay. The amplified TCR beta libraries were sequenced on the Illumina HiSeq System as 87-base-pair reads. In the original analysis: In a later analysis, tens of millions of unique TCR beta chains were counted across the roughly 670 repertoires, and roughly 10 million of these chains were shared by at least two donors. A nearest-neighbor algorithm error-corrected the raw reads and collapsed the reads into unique sequences, merging closely related sequences to remove PCR and sequencing errors. CDR3 sequences were aligned to IMGT reference sequences to assign V, D and J gene segments. For a sequence to be retained, a match of at least six nucleotides was required to both a V gene segment and a J gene segment. Rearrangements were classified as productive when the CDR3 lacked stop codons and remained in frame with V and J, and all other rearrangements were classified as non-productive. CDR3 was defined by IMGT convention, running from the second conserved V-encoded cysteine to the conserved J-encoded phenylalanine. In an earlier analysis of around 640 of the donors, sequences lacking an unambiguous match to a single V gene segment were excluded. In an earlier analysis of approximately 560 of the donors, a V segment was called functional when productive rearrangements were above 56.7%, and segregating when the standard deviation between donors exceeded 5%. To diagnose cytomegalovirus status from the catalog of TCR beta chain sequences, a statistical classification framework was built. In a later analysis, TCR nucleotide sequences were compared against IMGT/GENE-DB human TR gene sequences so that V and J genes could be assigned. The TCRdist pipeline was used in a later analysis to assign CDR3 sequences and most-parsimonious VDJ recombination scenarios. A later analysis defined each TCR beta chain by its CDR3 amino acid sequence plus V-gene family, and excluded reads lacking a unique V-gene family. To address suspected cross-contamination and a sequencing artifact, a later analysis removed roughly 640 highly shared, low-generation-probability nucleotide sequences. In a later analysis, a clonal expansion index for each public chain was calculated from normalized within-repertoire ranks of inferred template counts. In a later analysis, generation probabilities were computed using a VDJ recombination model fitted to out-of-frame rearrangements, and the results were checked against IGoR. In a later analysis, TCR-TCR, TCR-HLA and TCR-CMV co-occurrence was scored with hypergeometric tests, and a repertoire-size bias correction was applied to TCR pairs. A later analysis estimated false discovery rates by permuting HLA or CMV assignments 20 times. In a later analysis, co-occurring TCRs were grouped with DBSCAN, and TCRdist sequence similarity was added when clustering was performed within HLA-allele-positive subsets. Repertoires with fewer than 30,000 or more than 120,000 public chains were left out of co-occurrence clustering, as were five repertoires with anomalous nucleotide sharing. TCRdb re-hosts the immuneACCESS table, in-frame sequences only. Its copies lack some clones; in the studies checked, an unresolved V gene accounts for under half of them, and the cause for the rest is not known. The V and J calls and clone size were taken over from that table, and D and trimming were inferred from the DNA. This sample comprises 150,000 to 200,000 clones, about 75% of them detected only once. The top ten clonotypes cover around 8.3% of the sample.

In total, 630 or so healthy bone marrow donors made up the cohort. Cohort members were all nominally healthy when sampled, although unrecorded immune exposures were likely present. The donor tested CMV seropositive, placing the donor among the roughly 300 seropositive members of the cohort. A peripheral blood sample was collected from each donor, and TCR beta sequencing was performed on peripheral blood mononuclear cells. Genomic DNA was extracted from the blood cell samples with the Qiagen DNeasy Blood Extraction Kit. Study-wide conclusions, independent of this receptor: The presence/absence analyses assumed that sequencing depth was roughly uniform across donors, and that assumption may not be true. The classifier was reported to diagnose cytomegalovirus status with high specificity and sensitivity in both the original and validation cohorts. Compared with the approximately 670-donor mean, donors in an Asian-associated ancestry cluster had fewer N-insertions in productive TCRs, according to a later genetic analysis. A later analysis found that most CMV-associated TCR beta chains appeared HLA-restricted, with HLA associations seemingly driven largely by CMV exposure. This cohort had only TCR beta chains sequenced, and the lack of alpha or paired-chain data limited which features could be detected. Immune exposure information for the cohort was limited to CMV serostatus. An association between a missense DCLRE1C variant and V-gene and J-gene trimming of TCR beta chains was found in a later genetic analysis and replicated in an independent cohort. Specific HLA alleles were associated with 16,951 TCR beta sequences at a false discovery rate of 0.05 in a later analysis. The study gave a list of under 200 TCR beta chains associated with cytomegalovirus. Because HLA typing was missing for some donors at each locus, association tests included only the typed subset. In a later analysis, TCR association rates were found to vary across HLA loci, with the most associated TCRs seen for DRB1 alleles and the fewest for HLA-C alleles. Correlated functional status among segregating V segments might reflect linkage disequilibrium, but an unknown experimental factor could not be ruled out. A later analysis found that HLA-associated TCR beta chains were more clonally expanded and had lower generation probabilities than equally common non-associated chains. A cluster of highly shared sequence variants was judged likely to represent a technical artifact of the sequencing pipeline. Most TCR sequences were seen in very few donors, while some public TCRs were found in many individuals. A few of the identified cytomegalovirus-associated TCR beta chains were confirmed in vitro to be specific for cytomegalovirus antigens. An earlier analysis of around 600 of the donors showed that most TCR beta V segments appeared in productive rearrangements either about 90% or about 30% of the time, which broadly matched IMGT annotations. A further reported finding was that TCR beta sequences accurately predicted the HLA-A and HLA-B alleles for most subjects in the first cohort. According to a later analysis, parvovirus B19, influenza, CMV and Epstein-Barr virus appeared linked to several top co-occurrence clusters. When HLA alleles, especially DR and DQ, strongly co-occurred, attributing TCR associations to individual alleles was difficult. Because counts were too low, about 18 rarely observed V segments, including chromosome 9 orphons, were excluded from the earlier analysis of a few hundred of the donors. It was suggested by the authors that the approach could potentially be generalized to other disease states and immunological phenotypes.

On this clone itself: Its antigen is not yet known. No quality values exist for individual bases; no much larger clone is one base distant.

The receptor was isolated from a woman between 40 and 55 years old in good health and CMV-seropositive. Sequenced: PBMCs.

CDR3 region: CASRVVRTGEQYF. The DNA sequence reads TGTGCCAGCCGGGTCGTTAGAACGGGTGAGCAGTACTTC. Recombination joined TRBV28 with TRBJ2-7, with no reliable assignment of the D segment. Looking up the germline V gene yields CDR1 MDHEN and CDR2 SYDVKM. Cut back by 8 bases and 7 bases, the V and J ends lie 18 bases apart. The CDR3, cysteine through phenylalanine, is 13 amino acids long. Only the CDR3 DNA is retained, 39 bases long and in frame from the first base.